This T cell receptor beta chain came from a study of molecular identifiers for immune sequencing clone quantification. Bulk TCR library preparation followed previously described methods with listed TCR primers. MiXCR, applied by TCRdb to the PCR reads, yields one record per CDR3 protein. In the table there are 75,000 to 100,000 distinct CDR3 sequences, under 20% of which are singletons. Points on this clonotype: What it binds is unknown.

Study-level results: Reports indicate spiked Jurkat TCR RNA from one cell could be found among about a million naive cells.

The V and J ends lost 2 bases and 9 bases respectively, with 19 bases between them. This CDR3 comprises 15 residues. Sorted naive CD8 T cells, roughly 19,000 to 1,100,000, were sequenced from 10%, 30% or 50% RNA. The rearrangement links TRBV12-3 or TRBV12-4 to TRBJ2-5; no firm D call. Sequencing was done on a sample of naive CD8+ T cells from blood, with Jurkat cell RNA spiked in. The subset denotes: FACS-sorted CD8+CD4-CCR7+CD45RA+ naive T cells. The receptor was isolated from a human donor in good health. Some libraries in this study had Jurkat cell RNA spiked in. The CDR3 reads CASSLLGFRSPAQYF. Written as DNA, the CDR3 is TGTGCCAGCAGTTTACTGGGGTTCAGGTCACCGGCCCAGTACTTC.